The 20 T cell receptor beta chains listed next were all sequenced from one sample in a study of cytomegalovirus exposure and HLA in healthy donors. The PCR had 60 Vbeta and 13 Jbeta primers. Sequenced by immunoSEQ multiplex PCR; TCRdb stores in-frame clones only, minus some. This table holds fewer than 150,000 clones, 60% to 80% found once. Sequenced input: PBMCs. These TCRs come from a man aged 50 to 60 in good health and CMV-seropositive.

The CDR3 sequence: CASSLRVTDTEAFF. The DNA for the CDR3 is TGTGCCAGCAGCTTGCGGGTTACGGACACTGAAGCTTTCTTT. The chain has TRBV7-9 and TRBJ1-1; no clear D. The CDR3 extends over 14 amino acids. The germline gives CDR1 SEHNR, CDR2 FQNEAQ (reference sequence). Trimming shortened V by 3 bases and J by 3 bases, and 11 bases separated the two germline ends. Full variable domain (remainder filled in from reference TRBV7-9 and TRBJ1-1): DTGVSQNPRHKITKRGQNVTFRCDPISEHNRLYWYRQTLGQGPEFLTYFQNEAQLEKSRLLSDRFSAERPKGSFSTLEIQRTEQGDSAMYLCASSLRVTDTEAFFGQGTRLTVV.

The CDR3 spells CASSLAPTGLAGTDTQYF. The DNA for the CDR3 is TGCGCCAGCAGCCTCGCCCCTACGGGACTAGCGGGGACAGATACGCAGTATTTT. The chain uses TRBV5-1 and TRBJ2-3, with TRBD2 matching 13 bases. V lost 4 bases, J lost 3 bases, and 11 bases stayed unmatched. Germline V lookup: CDR1 SGHRS, CDR2 YFSETQ. CDR3 length: 18 residues.

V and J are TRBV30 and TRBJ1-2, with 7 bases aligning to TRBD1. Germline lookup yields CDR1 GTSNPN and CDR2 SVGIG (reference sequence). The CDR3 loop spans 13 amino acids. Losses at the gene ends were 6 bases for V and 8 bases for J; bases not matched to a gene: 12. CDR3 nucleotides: TGTGCCTGTAACACACCCTCAGGGGGAGGCTACACCTTC. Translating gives CACNTPSGGGYTF.

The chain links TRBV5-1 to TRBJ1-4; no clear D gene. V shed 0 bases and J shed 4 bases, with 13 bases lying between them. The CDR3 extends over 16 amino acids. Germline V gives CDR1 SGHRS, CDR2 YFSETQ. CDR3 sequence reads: CASSLVAGGSNEKLFF. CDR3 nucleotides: TGCGCCAGCAGCTTGGTGGCGGGCGGCAGTAATGAAAAACTGTTTTTT.

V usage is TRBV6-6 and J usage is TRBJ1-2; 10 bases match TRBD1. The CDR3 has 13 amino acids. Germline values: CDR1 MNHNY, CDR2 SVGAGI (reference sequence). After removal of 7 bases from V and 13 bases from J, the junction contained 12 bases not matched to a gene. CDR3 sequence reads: CASKSGTGDSLTF. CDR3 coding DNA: TGTGCCAGCAAATCCGGGACAGGGGATTCGCTCACCTTC.

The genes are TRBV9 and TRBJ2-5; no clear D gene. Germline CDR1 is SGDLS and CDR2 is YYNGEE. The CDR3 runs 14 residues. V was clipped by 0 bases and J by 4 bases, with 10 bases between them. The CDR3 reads CASSVGGVRETQYF. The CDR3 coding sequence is TGTGCCAGCAGCGTAGGAGGAGTCAGAGAGACCCAGTACTTC.

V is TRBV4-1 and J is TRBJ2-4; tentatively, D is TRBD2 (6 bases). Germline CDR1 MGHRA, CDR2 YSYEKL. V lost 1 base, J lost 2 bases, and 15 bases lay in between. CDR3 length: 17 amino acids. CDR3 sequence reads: CASSQVTGGSSKNIQYF. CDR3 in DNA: TGCGCCAGCAGCCAAGTAACCGGGGGATCGTCCAAAAACATTCAGTACTTC.

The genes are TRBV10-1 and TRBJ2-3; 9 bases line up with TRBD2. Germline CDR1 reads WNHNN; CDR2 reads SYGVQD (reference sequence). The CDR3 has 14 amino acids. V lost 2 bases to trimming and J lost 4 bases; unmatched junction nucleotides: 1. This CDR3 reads CASSEAGGPDTQYF. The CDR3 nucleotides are TGCGCCAGCAGTGAGGCGGGAGGGCCAGATACGCAGTATTTT.

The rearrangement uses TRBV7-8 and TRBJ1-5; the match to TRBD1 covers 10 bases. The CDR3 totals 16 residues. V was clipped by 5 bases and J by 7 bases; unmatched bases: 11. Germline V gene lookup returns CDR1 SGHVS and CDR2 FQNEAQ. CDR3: CASSEGTGVSRQPQHF. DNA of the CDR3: TGTGCCAGCAGCGAAGGGACAGGGGTTTCACGGCAGCCCCAGCATTTT.

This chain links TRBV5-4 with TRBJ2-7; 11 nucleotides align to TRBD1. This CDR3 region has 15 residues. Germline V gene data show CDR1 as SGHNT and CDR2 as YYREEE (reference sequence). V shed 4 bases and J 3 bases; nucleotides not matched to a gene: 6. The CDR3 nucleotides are TGTGCCAGCAGCCCCGGGACAGGGGGTTTCTACGAGCAGTACTTC. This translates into CASSPGTGGFYEQYF.

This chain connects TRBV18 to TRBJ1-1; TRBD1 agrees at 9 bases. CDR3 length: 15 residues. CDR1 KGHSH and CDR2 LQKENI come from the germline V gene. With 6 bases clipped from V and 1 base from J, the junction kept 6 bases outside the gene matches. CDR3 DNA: TGTGCCAGCTCGCTCGGGACAGGGTCGAACACTGAAGCTTTCTTT. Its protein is CASSLGTGSNTEAFF.

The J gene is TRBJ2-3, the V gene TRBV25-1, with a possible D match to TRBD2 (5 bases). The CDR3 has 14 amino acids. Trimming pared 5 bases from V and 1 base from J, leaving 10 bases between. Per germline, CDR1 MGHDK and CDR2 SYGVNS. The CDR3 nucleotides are TGTGCCAGCAGTAGACTGAGGGGCACAGATACGCAGTATTTT. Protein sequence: CASSRLRGTDTQYF.

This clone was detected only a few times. The CDR3 region is CASSELGTASYEQYF. DNA of the CDR3: TGTGCCAGCAGCGAACTAGGGACAGCATCCTACGAGCAGTACTTC. V is TRBV25-1 and J is TRBJ2-7, with 7 bases fitting TRBD1. V lost 6 bases to trimming and J lost 1 base; unmatched junction nucleotides: 9. This CDR3 is 15 amino acids long. Germline V gives CDR1 MGHDK, CDR2 SYGVNS.

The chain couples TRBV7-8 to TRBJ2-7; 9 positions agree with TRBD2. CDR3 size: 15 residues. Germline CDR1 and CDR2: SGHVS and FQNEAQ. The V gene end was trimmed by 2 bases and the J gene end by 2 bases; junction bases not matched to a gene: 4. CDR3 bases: TGTGCCAGCAGCTTACAGCGGGGGGCCCCCTACGAGCAGTACTTC. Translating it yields CASSLQRGAPYEQYF. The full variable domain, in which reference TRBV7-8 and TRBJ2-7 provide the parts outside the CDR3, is GAGVSQSPRYKVAKRGQDVALRCDPISGHVSLFWYQQALGQGPEFLTYFQNEAQLDKSGLPSDRFFAERPEGSVSTLKIQRTQQEDSAVYLCASSLQRGAPYEQYFGPGTRLTVT.

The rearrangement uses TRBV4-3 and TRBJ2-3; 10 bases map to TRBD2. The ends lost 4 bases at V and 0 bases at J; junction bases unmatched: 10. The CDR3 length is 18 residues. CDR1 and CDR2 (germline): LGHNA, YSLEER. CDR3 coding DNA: TGCGCCAGCAGCCGTGAGGCTAGGACTAGCGGAAGCACAGATACGCAGTATTTT. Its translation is CASSREARTSGSTDTQYF.

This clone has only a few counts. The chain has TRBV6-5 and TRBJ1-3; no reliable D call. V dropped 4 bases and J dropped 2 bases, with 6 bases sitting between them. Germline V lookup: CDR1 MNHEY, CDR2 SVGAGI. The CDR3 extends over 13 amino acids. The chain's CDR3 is CASSSPAGNTIYF. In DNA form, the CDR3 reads TGTGCCAGCAGTTCCCCGGCTGGAAACACCATATATTTT.

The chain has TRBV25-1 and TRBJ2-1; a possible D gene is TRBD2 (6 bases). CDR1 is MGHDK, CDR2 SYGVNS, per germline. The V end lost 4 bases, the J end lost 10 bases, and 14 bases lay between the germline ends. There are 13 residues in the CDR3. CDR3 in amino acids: CASSGTNREEQFF. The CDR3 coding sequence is TGTGCCAGCAGTGGCACGAACCGGGAGGAGCAGTTCTTC.

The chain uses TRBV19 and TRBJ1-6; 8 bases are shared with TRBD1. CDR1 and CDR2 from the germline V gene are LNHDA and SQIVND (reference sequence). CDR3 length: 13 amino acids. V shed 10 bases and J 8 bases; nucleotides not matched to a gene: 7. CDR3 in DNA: TGTGCCATCTCGGACAGGGTTGATTCACCCCTCCACTTT. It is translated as CAISDRVDSPLHF.

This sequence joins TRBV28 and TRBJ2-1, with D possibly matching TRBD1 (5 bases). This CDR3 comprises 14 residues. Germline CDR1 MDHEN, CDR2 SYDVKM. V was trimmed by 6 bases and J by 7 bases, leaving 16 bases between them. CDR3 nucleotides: TGTGCCAGCAGCTGGGAAGGGGCCAATAATGAGCAGTTCTTC. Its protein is CASSWEGANNEQFF.

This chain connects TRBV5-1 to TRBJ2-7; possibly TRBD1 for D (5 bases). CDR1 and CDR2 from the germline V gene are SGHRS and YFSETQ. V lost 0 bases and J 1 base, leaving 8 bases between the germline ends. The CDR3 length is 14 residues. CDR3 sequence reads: CASSLDGASYEQYF. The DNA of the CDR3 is TGCGCCAGCAGCTTGGATGGGGCGTCCTACGAGCAGTACTTC.